This T cell receptor beta chain was sequenced in a study of chemoradiotherapy in HPV16-positive cancers. Study-level points and caveats: Candidate HPV-specific clones and E7-related TCR motifs grew in tumor during treatment.

Samples were taken several times over chemoradiotherapy. This clone came up once. What it recognizes is unknown. The method was immunoSEQ multiplex PCR; TCRdb's version includes in-frame clones alone and lacks a portion of them. The profile covers 4,000 to 5,000 clones, with about 85% appearing a single time and roughly 6.4% taken by the ten largest. Material: tumor tissue, obtained from a patient who underwent chemoradiotherapy. This receptor was obtained from a human donor with HPV-associated anogenital cancer.

CDR3 DNA: TGTGCCAGTAGTATAGGGGTACAGCAGCCCCAGCATTTT. This sequence encodes CASSIGVQQPQHF. The chain links TRBV19 to TRBJ1-5, with D uncertain. CDR1 is LNHDA, CDR2 SQIVND, per germline (reference sequence). There are 13 residues in the CDR3. The V gene lost 1 base and the J gene lost 7 bases, with 8 bases spanning the gap.